Listed here are 28 T cell receptor beta chains from one sample, sequenced in a study of beta chain features in type 1 diabetes. Sequenced material consisted of expressed TCRB transcripts (all of the isolated RNA was reverse transcribed). TCRdb's table, derived via immunoSEQ multiplex PCR, lists solely in-frame clones and lacks some. The sample holds roughly 41,000 clones; more than 40% are singletons and the top ten take approximately 0.67%. The sample comprised central memory CD4+ T cells from blood. Every receptor here comes from a woman between 18 and 29 years old in good health.

This clone has just a few counts. This rearrangement joins TRBV29-1 to TRBJ2-3, with 8 bases lining up with TRBD1. The CDR3 runs 12 residues. CDR1 and CDR2 (germline): SQVTM, ANQGSEA. The ends lost 7 bases at V and 1 base at J; junction bases unmatched: 1. The CDR3: CSETGGTDTQYF. DNA of the CDR3: TGCAGCGAGACAGGGGGCACAGATACGCAGTATTTT.

This clone was counted a few times. The chain combines TRBV6-1 with TRBJ2-1, with 15 bases lining up with TRBD2. The CDR3 sequence is 15 residues long. V dropped 5 bases and J dropped 9; count of bases not matched to a gene: 5. CDR1 and CDR2 from the germline V gene are MNHNS and SASEGT. CDR3 nucleotide sequence: TGTGCCAGCAGTCCGGGACTAGCGGGAGGCAGTGAGCAGTTCTTC. Protein: CASSPGLAGGSEQFF.

J is TRBJ2-5 and V is TRBV7-9; 10 bases fit TRBD2. The junction had 11 bases not matched to a gene; V was cut back by 5 bases and J by 5 bases. There are 16 residues in the CDR3. Germline values: CDR1 SEHNR, CDR2 FQNEAQ (reference sequence). CDR3 in amino acids: CASSPTLAGDIETQYF. CDR3 coding DNA: TGTGCCAGCAGCCCTACTCTAGCGGGAGATATCGAGACCCAGTACTTC.

This chain connects TRBV5-1 to TRBJ1-2, with no clear D. Germline CDR1 SGHRS, CDR2 YFSETQ. V was trimmed by 1 base and J by 2 bases, leaving 3 bases between them. The CDR3 contains 12 residues. Written as DNA, the CDR3 is TGCGCCAGCAGCTTGCAAAACTATGGCTACACCTTC. It is translated as CASSLQNYGYTF.

This chain connects TRBV5-4 to TRBJ2-5; possible D gene TRBD1, 6 bases. The CDR3 is 16 residues long. CDR1 is SGHNT, CDR2 YYREEE, per germline (reference sequence). The germline V and J ends were trimmed by 5 bases and 1 base, with 18 bases remaining between them. This CDR3 reads CASRRTGRGSQETQYF. The CDR3 DNA sequence: TGTGCCAGCAGACGGACCGGCAGGGGCTCCCAAGAGACCCAGTACTTC.

This rearrangement joins TRBV5-1 to TRBJ1-5, with 9 bases aligning to TRBD1. Trimming took 4 bases from V and 1 from J; bases not matched to a gene: 18. Per the germline V gene, CDR1 is SGHRS and CDR2 is YFSETQ. The length of the CDR3 is 20 residues. CDR3 sequence reads: CASSQPGQGFPNRSNQPQHF. The CDR3 nucleotides are TGCGCCAGCAGCCAGCCGGGACAGGGTTTCCCCAACAGGAGCAATCAGCCCCAGCATTTT. The variable domain in full, completed from reference TRBV5-1 and TRBJ1-5, reads KAGVTQTPRYLIKTRGQQVTLSCSPISGHRSVSWYQQTPGQGLQFLFEYFSETQRNKGNFPGRFSGRQFSNSRSEMNVSTLELGDSALYLCASSQPGQGFPNRSNQPQHFGDGTRLSIL.

The J gene is TRBJ1-1, the V gene TRBV28; the D is unclear. The ends were cut back, 4 bases at V and 1 base at J, with 7 bases in the middle. Germline V gives CDR1 MDHEN, CDR2 SYDVKM. This CDR3 contains 13 residues. The CDR3 DNA follows: TGTGCCAGCAGTTCAGGTCAGAACACTGAAGCTTTCTTT. Its protein is CASSSGQNTEAFF.

The sample holds a few counts of this clone. The chain joins TRBV5-1 to TRBJ2-1, with 9 bases that match TRBD2. V gave up 4 bases and J gave up 7 bases; unmatched junction bases: 9. CDR3 size: 15 residues. In germline, CDR1 is SGHRS, CDR2 YFSETQ. The CDR3 loop reads CASSRDGTSSNEQFF. CDR3 nucleotide sequence: TGCGCCAGCAGCCGGGACGGGACTAGCAGTAATGAGCAGTTCTTC.

V gene TRBV5-4 combines with J gene TRBJ2-5; D is perhaps TRBD1 (5 bases). The CDR3 extends over 13 amino acids. V lost 3 bases and J 1 base, leaving 7 bases between the germline ends. The germline V gene has CDR1 SGHNT and CDR2 YYREEE (reference sequence). The CDR3 loop reads CASSWGPQETQYF. CDR3 nucleotides: TGTGCCAGCAGCTGGGGCCCCCAAGAGACCCAGTACTTC.

The chain joins TRBV7-9 to TRBJ2-3; a possible D gene is TRBD2 (6 bases). Germline V gene lookup returns CDR1 SEHNR and CDR2 FQNEAQ (reference sequence). V was pared by 7 bases and J by 6 bases, with 14 bases between. The CDR3 covers 13 residues. CDR3: CASIPGSADTQYF. Written as DNA, the CDR3 is TGTGCCAGCATCCCCGGGAGCGCGGATACGCAGTATTTT.

The V call is TRBV28, the J call TRBJ2-1; D unresolved. Deletions cut 4 bases from V and 7 bases from J, with 5 bases between. The CDR3 is made up of 11 amino acids. The germline V gene encodes CDR1 MDHEN and CDR2 SYDVKM. The chain's CDR3 is CASSSFNEQFF. CDR3 sequence (DNA): TGTGCCAGCAGTTCGTTTAATGAGCAGTTCTTC.

This chain joins TRBV5-1 and TRBJ2-7, with 7 bases fitting TRBD1. Losses at the gene ends were 4 bases for V and 1 base for J; bases not matched to a gene: 5. CDR1 is SGHRS and CDR2 is YFSETQ in the germline V gene. The CDR3 is 14 amino acids. The chain's CDR3 is CASSNRDSSYEQYF. CDR3 sequence (DNA): TGCGCCAGCAGCAACCGGGACAGTTCCTACGAGCAGTACTTC.

This clone was detected ten times or more. The V and J genes are TRBV7-3 and TRBJ2-7; D may be TRBD2 (5 bases). Germline V lookup: CDR1 SGHTA, CDR2 FQGTGA. This CDR3 contains 15 residues. Trimming left V 5 bases short and J 0 bases short, with 14 bases between. CDR3 sequence reads: CASSPGLGSSYEQYF. In nucleotides, the CDR3 is TGTGCCAGCAGCCCAGGACTGGGGAGCTCCTACGAGCAGTACTTC.

V usage is TRBV29-1 and J usage is TRBJ2-6, with no clear D. V shed 1 base and J shed 0 bases, with 10 bases lying between them. Germline CDR1 is SQVTM and CDR2 is ANQGSEA. The length of the CDR3 is 16 residues. CDR3 in amino acids: CSVEVWRTSGANVLTF. The CDR3 DNA is TGCAGCGTTGAAGTTTGGAGAACCTCTGGGGCCAACGTCCTGACTTTC.

This rearrangement joins TRBV6-1 to TRBJ2-5, with TRBD1 matching 7 bases. This CDR3 is built from 14 residues. With V trimmed by 6 bases and J by 1 base, 5 bases remained unmatched. The germline CDR1 and CDR2 sequences are MNHNS and SASEGT. The CDR3 loop reads CASRSTGPQETQYF. CDR3 coding DNA: TGTGCCAGCAGATCGACAGGGCCCCAAGAGACCCAGTACTTC.

This chain connects TRBV4-2 to TRBJ2-3; 9 positions agree with TRBD2. Looked up from germline, CDR1 is LGHNA and CDR2 is YNFKEQ. With 4 bases clipped from V and 4 bases from J, the junction kept 12 bases outside the gene matches. The CDR3 contains 17 residues. In nucleotides, the CDR3 is TGTGCCAGCAGCCGAGATGGGGTAGCGGGAGTGGCAGATACGCAGTATTTT. This sequence encodes CASSRDGVAGVADTQYF.

The J gene is TRBJ2-3, the V gene TRBV2; a weak D match, TRBD1 (5 bases). Trimming shortened V by 4 bases and J by 5 bases, and 7 bases separated the two germline ends. This CDR3 region has 12 residues. The germline V gene has CDR1 SNHLY and CDR2 FYNNEI. The CDR3 spells CASSGGGDTQYF. In DNA form, the CDR3 reads TGTGCCAGCAGTGGGGGCGGAGATACGCAGTATTTT.

The rearrangement links TRBV19 to TRBJ2-1; 10 bases match TRBD2. V gave up 4 bases and J gave up 10 bases; unmatched junction bases: 7. In germline, CDR1 is LNHDA, CDR2 SQIVND (reference sequence). The CDR3 is 14 residues long. This chain's CDR3 is CASSTSGSYWEQFF. The CDR3 DNA reads as TGTGCCAGTAGTACTAGCGGGAGTTATTGGGAGCAGTTCTTC.

This clone was detected only a few times. J is TRBJ2-7 and V is TRBV4-1; 7 bases map to TRBD1. CDR3 length equals 14 residues. From germline, CDR1 is MGHRA and CDR2 YSYEKL. Trimming at V came to 3 bases and at J to 2 bases, leaving 4 bases not matched to a gene. The CDR3 spells CASSHSGTAYEQYF. The CDR3 DNA follows: TGCGCCAGCAGCCATTCCGGGACAGCCTACGAGCAGTACTTC.

The V and J genes are TRBV9 and TRBJ1-1; 9 bases match TRBD1. V gave up 2 bases and J gave up 1 base; unmatched junction bases: 3. The CDR3 runs to 15 residues. Germline V gene data show CDR1 as SGDLS and CDR2 as YYNGEE. CDR3 loop: CASSVTDRGNTEAFF. CDR3 sequence (DNA): TGTGCCAGCAGCGTTACGGACAGGGGGAACACTGAAGCTTTCTTT.

The chain combines TRBV30 with TRBJ1-1; no firm D call. The CDR3 covers 13 residues. In germline, CDR1 is GTSNPN, CDR2 SVGIG (reference sequence). The ends were cut back, 3 bases at V and 3 bases at J, with 11 bases in the middle. The CDR3 DNA reads TGTGCCTGGAGGTGGTCAGGTGACACTGAAGCTTTCTTT. This encodes CAWRWSGDTEAFF.

The genes are TRBV6-6 and TRBJ2-1; D is perhaps TRBD2 (5 bases). This CDR3 is built from 13 residues. Trimming left V 4 bases short and J 3 bases short, with 7 bases between. Germline V CDR1 and CDR2: MNHNY, SVGAGI (reference sequence). The CDR3 reads CASSSGNYNEQFF. CDR3 nucleotide sequence: TGTGCCAGCAGTTCCGGGAACTACAATGAGCAGTTCTTC.

This clone has just one count. CDR3 loop: CASSPSPSETQYF. CDR3 nucleotide sequence: TGTGCCAGCTCACCATCTCCTTCAGAGACCCAGTACTTC. The chain combines TRBV18 with TRBJ2-5; D gene unclear. Between the trimmed V and J ends, which lost 2 bases and 4 bases, there was a span of 8 bases. The germline V gene encodes CDR1 KGHSH and CDR2 LQKENI. The CDR3 is 13 residues long.

This chain links TRBV7-8 with TRBJ1-2; maybe TRBD1 (6 bases). This CDR3 is built from 12 residues. V was cut by 9 bases and J by 7 bases, with 15 bases left in between. Germline V gives CDR1 SGHVS, CDR2 FQNEAQ. The CDR3 spells CASRGGAVGYTF. The CDR3 DNA reads as TGTGCCAGTCGCGGGGGCGCGGTTGGCTACACCTTC.

The chain couples TRBV6-5 to TRBJ2-1, with D possibly TRBD2 on 6 matching bases. Germline CDR1 MNHEY, CDR2 SVGAGI. The ends were cut back, 0 bases at V and 0 bases at J, with 9 bases in the middle. The CDR3 consists of 16 residues. The CDR3 DNA follows: TGTGCCAGCAGTTACTCTCCGGGAGCCTCCTACAATGAGCAGTTCTTC. Translation gives CASSYSPGASYNEQFF.

V gene TRBV5-1 combines with J gene TRBJ1-3; 8 nucleotides match TRBD1. The germline CDR1 and CDR2 sequences are SGHRS and YFSETQ. The CDR3 runs 16 residues. V shed 3 bases and J 0 bases; nucleotides not matched to a gene: 5. CDR3 protein: CASSSTGVISGNTIYF. The CDR3 region has the DNA TGCGCCAGCAGCTCGACAGGGGTTATCTCTGGAAACACCATATATTTT.

In this sample, this clone turned up once. The chain recombines TRBV7-6 with TRBJ1-1, with TRBD1 matching 7 bases. This CDR3 region has 14 residues. Per germline, CDR1 SGHVS and CDR2 FNYEAQ. The J segment lost 0 bases and the V segment lost 5 bases, leaving 3 bases of the junction unmatched. CDR3 residues: CASSKGQVNTEAFF. DNA for the CDR3: TGTGCCAGCAGCAAAGGACAGGTGAACACTGAAGCTTTCTTT.

This clone turned up a few times. The chain employs TRBV7-2 and TRBJ2-2; 8 bases map to TRBD2. CDR1 and CDR2 (germline): SGHTA, FQGNSA. With 2 bases clipped from V and 6 bases from J, the junction kept 14 bases outside the gene matches. The CDR3 runs 18 residues. The CDR3 protein is CASSLSLRRGVRAGELFF. The CDR3 nucleotides read TGTGCCAGCAGCTTAAGTCTACGGCGGGGGGTCAGAGCCGGGGAGCTGTTTTTT.